These 25 T cell receptor beta chains were sequenced from one sample in a study of control samples from healthy donors and cancer patients. The method was immunoSEQ multiplex PCR; TCRdb's version includes in-frame clones alone and lacks a portion of them. The profile shows some 73,000 clones, 94% of them singletons. Sequenced material: blood. All receptors derive from a woman in her 40s in good health.

The CDR3 DNA reads TGCGCCAGCAGCTCCGCGAGCGACGACCACGAAAAACTGTTTTTT. This codes for CASSSASDDHEKLFF. The chain carries TRBV5-1 and TRBJ1-4; D is unclear. From germline, CDR1 is SGHRS and CDR2 YFSETQ. V was shortened by 3 bases and J by 8 bases, with 17 bases between the two germline ends. The CDR3 runs to 15 residues. The entire variable domain, with the rest obtained from reference TRBV5-1 and TRBJ1-4, is as follows: KAGVTQTPRYLIKTRGQQVTLSCSPISGHRSVSWYQQTPGQGLQFLFEYFSETQRNKGNFPGRFSGRQFSNSRSEMNVSTLELGDSALYLCASSSASDDHEKLFFGSGTQLSVL.

In its sample, this clone was seen once. The chain carries TRBV6-5 and TRBJ2-1; 7 bases are a match to TRBD1. J lost 7 bases, V lost 8 bases, and 5 bases had no gene match. CDR3 size: 12 residues. CDR1 and CDR2 from the germline V gene are MNHEY and SVGAGI. The CDR3 loop is CASRTQGNEQFF. The DNA of the CDR3 is TGTGCCAGCCGAACACAGGGGAATGAGCAGTTCTTC.

This sequence joins TRBV4-1 and TRBJ1-4, with D uncertain. Germline CDR1 reads MGHRA; CDR2 reads YSYEKL. The V gene lost 6 bases and the J gene lost 0 bases, with 14 bases spanning the gap. The length of the CDR3 is 16 residues. The CDR3 DNA reads as TGCGCCAGCAGTGACACCGAACAGTCAACTAATGAAAAACTGTTTTTT. This encodes CASSDTEQSTNEKLFF.

V is TRBV6-5 and J is TRBJ2-3; no clear D gene. V dropped 7 bases and J dropped 4 bases, with 15 bases sitting between them. There are 14 residues in the CDR3. Germline assignment: CDR1 MNHEY and CDR2 SVGAGI. This CDR3 is CASTSPGFADTQYF. In nucleotides, the CDR3 is TGTGCCAGCACCTCACCAGGTTTCGCAGATACGCAGTATTTT.

CDR3 bases: TGTGCCAGCAGCAACGCTCACTTGGGGACACTGAACACTGAAGCTTTCTTT. It translates to CASSNAHLGTLNTEAFF. The chain carries TRBV21-1 and TRBJ1-1; the D segment call TRBD1 is taken from the table without a DNA check. TRBV21-1 is reported as a pseudogene. The CDR3 spans 17 residues.

This chain connects TRBV25-1 to TRBJ2-1; TRBD1 aligns across 9 bases. V gave up 4 bases and J gave up 9 bases; unmatched junction bases: 13. Germline-derived CDR1 and CDR2 are MGHDK and SYGVNS. The CDR3 consists of 16 residues. CDR3 nucleotide sequence: TGTGCCAGCAGTGGCCCGGGGGACAGGGTTAGGGGTGAGCAGTTCTTC. Protein: CASSGPGDRVRGEQFF.

The chain carries TRBV4-1 and TRBJ2-7, with TRBD2 matching over 10 bases. The CDR3 has 17 amino acids. Germline-derived CDR1 and CDR2 are MGHRA and YSYEKL. The V gene end was trimmed by 3 bases and the J gene end by 0 bases; junction bases not matched to a gene: 8. CDR3 in amino acids: CASSHLAGGTSSYEQYF. The CDR3 DNA reads TGCGCCAGCAGCCATTTAGCGGGAGGCACGAGCTCCTACGAGCAGTACTTC.

V and J are TRBV20-1 and TRBJ2-3; no clear D gene. The CDR3 runs to 10 residues. Trimming removed 3 bases from V and 3 bases from J, with 1 base in between. Germline CDR1 is DFQATT and CDR2 is SNEGSKA (reference sequence). As DNA, the CDR3 is TGCAGTGCTAGTACAGATACGCAGTATTTT. Translating it yields CSASTDTQYF.

The V gene is TRBV3-1 (or the pseudogene TRBV3-2), the J gene TRBJ1-5; D is unclear. Looked up from germline, CDR1 is LGHDT and CDR2 is YNNKEL (reference sequence). This CDR3 comprises 14 residues. Trimming took off 0 bases at V and 7 bases at J, with 10 bases between the two ends. The CDR3 loop reads CASSQDSVGQPQHF. DNA of the CDR3: TGTGCCAGCAGCCAAGACAGCGTTGGCCAGCCCCAGCATTTT.

The chain is built from TRBV30 and TRBJ1-5; D is possibly TRBD1 (6 bases). CDR3 size: 14 residues. Germline values: CDR1 GTSNPN, CDR2 SVGIG (reference sequence). Between the trimmed V and J ends, which lost 5 bases and 4 bases, there was a span of 15 bases. In DNA, the CDR3 is TGTGCCTGGGGAAGGACAGACGAAAATCAGCCCCAGCATTTT. It yields the protein CAWGRTDENQPQHF.

The V call is TRBV29-1, the J call TRBJ2-1, with D possibly matching TRBD1 (5 bases). This CDR3 comprises 10 residues. V lost 8 bases and J lost 7, with 9 bases in between. CDR1 is SQVTM, CDR2 ANQGSEA, per germline. The CDR3 bases are TGCAGCATCCGACAGAATGAGCAGTTCTTC. It translates to CSIRQNEQFF.

The V and J genes are TRBV30 and TRBJ1-2; no clear D gene. This CDR3 region has 10 residues. The germline V gene encodes CDR1 GTSNPN and CDR2 SVGIG (reference sequence). Trimming cost V 3 bases and J 7 bases, with 6 bases left between them. CDR3 DNA sequence: TGTGCCTGGAGGGACGGTGGCTACACCTTC. Residues: CAWRDGGYTF.

The chain couples TRBV2 to TRBJ2-6; TRBD2 matches at 8 bases. The ends lost 3 bases at V and 0 bases at J; junction bases unmatched: 7. Germline V CDR1 and CDR2: SNHLY, FYNNEI. This CDR3 is 18 amino acids long. The CDR3: CASSELSGGGSGANVLTF. In nucleotides, the CDR3 is TGTGCCAGCAGTGAGTTGAGCGGGGGAGGCTCTGGGGCCAACGTCCTGACTTTC.

The chain is built from TRBV27 and TRBJ1-2; TRBD1 matches 10 bases. V trimming: 4 bases; J trimming: 4 bases; junction bases outside the gene matches: 3. The CDR3 runs to 14 residues. Per the germline V gene, CDR1 is MNHEY and CDR2 is SMNVEV (reference sequence). The CDR3 DNA sequence: TGTGCCAGCAGTTCCGGGACAGGGGTCTATGGCTACACCTTC. Translated: CASSSGTGVYGYTF.

The gene calls are TRBV5-4 and TRBJ2-2, with 7 nucleotides matching TRBD1. In germline, CDR1 is SGHNT, CDR2 YYREEE (reference sequence). The CDR3 covers 14 residues. The J segment lost 7 bases and the V segment lost 0 bases, leaving 3 bases of the junction unmatched. The CDR3 DNA follows: TGTGCCAGCAGCTTGGGACAGGGCGGCGGGGAGCTGTTTTTT. Encoded protein: CASSLGQGGGELFF.

The chain couples TRBV12-5 to TRBJ2-5, with no clear D. CDR3 length: 11 amino acids. Germline CDR1 reads LGHNT; CDR2 reads FRNRAP. Trimming pared 7 bases from V and 3 bases from J, leaving 6 bases between. The CDR3 sequence: CASAIKETQYF. The CDR3, as DNA: TGTGCTAGTGCCATAAAAGAGACCCAGTACTTC.

The gene calls are TRBV18 and TRBJ1-2; 12 bases map to TRBD1. The ends lost 5 bases at V and 8 bases at J; junction bases unmatched: 3. In germline, CDR1 is KGHSH, CDR2 LQKENI. This CDR3 has 13 amino acids. The CDR3 region has the DNA TGTGCCAGCTCAGCCGGGACAGGGGGCGGCTACACCTTC. Translating it yields CASSAGTGGGYTF.

The chain recombines TRBV18 with TRBJ1-2; no definite D call. This CDR3 comprises 15 residues. Germline CDR1 reads KGHSH; CDR2 reads LQKENI. V lost 3 bases and J lost 0, with 11 bases in between. The CDR3 coding sequence is TGTGCCAGCTCACCCCTTGACCGTACTAACTATGGCTACACCTTC. Amino acids: CASSPLDRTNYGYTF.

This clone was seen only once. This chain links TRBV11-2 with TRBJ2-1, with TRBD1 matching 10 bases. The ends lost 8 bases at V and 4 bases at J; junction bases unmatched: 5. Germline assignment: CDR1 SGHAT and CDR2 FQNNGV. The CDR3 loop spans 14 amino acids. This chain's CDR3 is CASVGQGIYNEQFF. For the CDR3, the DNA is TGTGCCAGCGTGGGACAGGGGATTTACAATGAGCAGTTCTTC.

In its sample, this clone was seen once. The V gene is TRBV19, the J gene TRBJ2-1, with D uncertain. The germline V gene has CDR1 LNHDA and CDR2 SQIVND (reference sequence). Trimming stripped 2 bases from V and 7 bases from J, with 9 bases between. The CDR3 sequence is 13 residues long. CDR3 sequence (DNA): TGTGCCAGTAGTATAAATCCATGGAATGAGCAGTTCTTC. Translating it yields CASSINPWNEQFF.

The V call is TRBV30, the J call TRBJ2-7, with 9 bases lining up with TRBD1. CDR3 length: 14 amino acids. With 3 bases clipped from V and 2 bases from J, the junction kept 5 bases outside the gene matches. Germline-derived CDR1 and CDR2 are GTSNPN and SVGIG (reference sequence). DNA for the CDR3: TGTGCCTGGAGGGGCCGGGACAGGGCCTACGAGCAGTACTTC. Protein: CAWRGRDRAYEQYF.

V and J are TRBV9 and TRBJ1-4, with D possibly TRBD1 on 6 matching bases. Germline CDR1 SGDLS, CDR2 YYNGEE. The CDR3 runs 15 residues. V was clipped by 4 bases and J by 7 bases, with 17 bases between them. CDR3 sequence reads: CASSLSGGRSEKLFF. DNA for the CDR3: TGTGCCAGCAGCCTCTCCGGGGGCAGGTCTGAAAAACTGTTTTTT.

This rearrangement joins TRBV6-5 to TRBJ2-5; perhaps D is TRBD1 or TRBD2 (6 bases each). CDR1 and CDR2 from the germline V gene are MNHEY and SVGAGI. V was cut by 6 bases and J by 3 bases, with 14 bases left in between. CDR3 length equals 14 residues. The CDR3 DNA reads as TGTGCCAGCAGATTGGGGGGCGCAGAAGAGACCCAGTACTTC. Translating it yields CASRLGGAEETQYF.

The rearrangement uses TRBV5-4 and TRBJ1-4; TRBD1 aligns across 8 bases. The J segment lost 6 bases and the V segment lost 3 bases, leaving 7 bases of the junction unmatched. Germline CDR1 and CDR2: SGHNT and YYREEE (reference sequence). CDR3 length: 15 amino acids. As DNA, the CDR3 is TGTGCCAGCAGCTCCTCTCCGACAGGGGATGAAAAACTGTTTTTT. Its protein is CASSSSPTGDEKLFF. The full variable domain, its missing parts supplied by reference TRBV5-4 and TRBJ1-4, is ETGVTQSPTHLIKTRGQQVTLRCSSQSGHNTVSWYQQALGQGPQFIFQYYREEENGRGNFPPRFSGLQFPNYSSELNVNALELDDSALYLCASSSSPTGDEKLFFGSGTQLSVL.

The V gene is TRBV6-5, the J gene TRBJ2-2, with 8 nucleotides matching TRBD1. In germline, CDR1 is MNHEY, CDR2 SVGAGI. Trimming cost V 5 bases and J 7 bases; bases outside gene matches: 3. This CDR3 spans 13 amino acids. CDR3 nucleotides: TGTGCCAGCAGTACGACAGGGGACGGGGAGCTGTTTTTT. As protein: CASSTTGDGELFF.